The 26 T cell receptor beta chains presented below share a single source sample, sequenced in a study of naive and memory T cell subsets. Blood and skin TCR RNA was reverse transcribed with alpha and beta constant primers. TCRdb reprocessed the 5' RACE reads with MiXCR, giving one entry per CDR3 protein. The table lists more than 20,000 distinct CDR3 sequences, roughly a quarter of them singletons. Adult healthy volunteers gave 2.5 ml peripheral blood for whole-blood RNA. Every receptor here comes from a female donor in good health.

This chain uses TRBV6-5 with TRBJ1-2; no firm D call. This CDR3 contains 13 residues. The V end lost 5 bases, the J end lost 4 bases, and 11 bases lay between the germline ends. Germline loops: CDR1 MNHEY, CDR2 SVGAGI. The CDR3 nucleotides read TGTGCCAGCAGTGAGACGGGCTCCTATGGCTACACCTTC. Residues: CASSETGSYGYTF.

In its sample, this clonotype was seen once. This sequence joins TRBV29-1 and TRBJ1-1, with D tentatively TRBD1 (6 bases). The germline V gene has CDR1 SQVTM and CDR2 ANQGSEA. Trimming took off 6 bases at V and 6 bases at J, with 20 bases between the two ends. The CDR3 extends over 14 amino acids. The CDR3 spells CSVSRDIGIAEAFF. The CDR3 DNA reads TGCAGCGTCTCCCGGGACATTGGGATAGCTGAAGCTTTCTTT.

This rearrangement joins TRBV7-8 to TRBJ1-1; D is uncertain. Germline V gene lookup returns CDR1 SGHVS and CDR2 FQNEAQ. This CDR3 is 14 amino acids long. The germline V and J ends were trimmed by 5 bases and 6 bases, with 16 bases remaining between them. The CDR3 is CASSRGSSLPEAFF. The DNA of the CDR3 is TGTGCCAGCAGCCGTGGGTCCTCGCTCCCTGAAGCTTTCTTT. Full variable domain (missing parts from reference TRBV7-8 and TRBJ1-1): GAGVSQSPRYKVAKRGQDVALRCDPISGHVSLFWYQQALGQGPEFLTYFQNEAQLDKSGLPSDRFFAERPEGSVSTLKIQRTQQEDSAVYLCASSRGSSLPEAFFGQGTRLTVV.

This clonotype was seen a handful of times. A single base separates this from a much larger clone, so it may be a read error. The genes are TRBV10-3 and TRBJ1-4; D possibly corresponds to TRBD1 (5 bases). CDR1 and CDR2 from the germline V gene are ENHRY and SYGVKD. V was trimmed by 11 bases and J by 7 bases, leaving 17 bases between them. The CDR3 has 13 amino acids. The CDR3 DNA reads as TGTGCCGCCCGGGGGGGTATGGGTGAAAAACTGTTTTTT. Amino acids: CAARGGMGEKLFF.

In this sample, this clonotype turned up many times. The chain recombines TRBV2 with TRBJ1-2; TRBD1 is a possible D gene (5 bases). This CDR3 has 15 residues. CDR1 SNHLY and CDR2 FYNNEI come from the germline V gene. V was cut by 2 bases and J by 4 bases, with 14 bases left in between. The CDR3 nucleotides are TGTGCCAGCAGTGAACTACAGGAGGGAAGCTATGGCTACACCTTC. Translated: CASSELQEGSYGYTF.

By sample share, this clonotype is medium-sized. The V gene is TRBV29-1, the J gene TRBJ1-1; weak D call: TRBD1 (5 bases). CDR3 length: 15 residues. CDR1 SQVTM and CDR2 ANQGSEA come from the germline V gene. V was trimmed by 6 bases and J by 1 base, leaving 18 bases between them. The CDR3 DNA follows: TGCAGCGTCGAACTCACTAGGGGCCGGAACACTGAAGCTTTCTTT. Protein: CSVELTRGRNTEAFF. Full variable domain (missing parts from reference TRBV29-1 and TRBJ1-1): SAVISQKPSRDICQRGTSLTIQCQVDSQVTMMFWYRQQPGQSLTLIATANQGSEATYESGFVIDKFPISRPNLTFSTLTVSNMSPEDSSIYLCSVELTRGRNTEAFFGQGTRLTVV.

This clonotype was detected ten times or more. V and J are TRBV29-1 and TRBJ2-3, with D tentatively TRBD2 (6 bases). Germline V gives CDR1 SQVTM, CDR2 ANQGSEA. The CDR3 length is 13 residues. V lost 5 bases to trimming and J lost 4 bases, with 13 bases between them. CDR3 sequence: CSVPLTGADTQYF. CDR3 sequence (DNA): TGCAGCGTTCCCCTTACGGGGGCAGATACGCAGTATTTT.

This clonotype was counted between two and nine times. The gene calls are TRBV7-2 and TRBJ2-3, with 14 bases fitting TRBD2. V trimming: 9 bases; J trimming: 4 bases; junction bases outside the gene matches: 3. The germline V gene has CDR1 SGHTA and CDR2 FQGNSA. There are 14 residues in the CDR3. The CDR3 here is CASGTSGSSDTQYF. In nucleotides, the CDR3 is TGTGCCAGTGGGACTAGCGGGAGTTCAGATACGCAGTATTTT.

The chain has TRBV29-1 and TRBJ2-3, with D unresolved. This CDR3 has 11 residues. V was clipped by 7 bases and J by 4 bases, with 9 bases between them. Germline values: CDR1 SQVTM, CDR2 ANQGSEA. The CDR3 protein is CSAELADTQYF. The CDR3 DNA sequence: TGCAGCGCCGAATTGGCAGATACGCAGTATTTT.

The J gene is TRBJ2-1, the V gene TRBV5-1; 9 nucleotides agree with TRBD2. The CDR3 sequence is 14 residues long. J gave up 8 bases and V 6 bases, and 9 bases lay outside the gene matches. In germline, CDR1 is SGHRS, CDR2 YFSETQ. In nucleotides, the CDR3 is TGCGCCAGCACGGGGACTAGCTGGATCCATGAGCAGTTCTTC. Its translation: CASTGTSWIHEQFF.

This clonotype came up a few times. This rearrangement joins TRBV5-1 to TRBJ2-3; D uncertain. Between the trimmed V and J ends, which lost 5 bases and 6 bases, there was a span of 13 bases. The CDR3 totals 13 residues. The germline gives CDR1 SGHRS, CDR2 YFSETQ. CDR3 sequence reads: CASRFDRLDTQYF. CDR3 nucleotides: TGCGCCAGCAGATTTGACCGGTTGGATACGCAGTATTTT.

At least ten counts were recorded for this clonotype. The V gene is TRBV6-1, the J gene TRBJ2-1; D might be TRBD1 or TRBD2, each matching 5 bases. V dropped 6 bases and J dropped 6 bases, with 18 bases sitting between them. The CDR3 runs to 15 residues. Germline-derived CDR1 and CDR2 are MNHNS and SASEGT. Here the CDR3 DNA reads TGTGCCAGCAGATTGGGGCGAGAAGGAGGCAATGAGCAGTTCTTC. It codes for CASRLGREGGNEQFF.

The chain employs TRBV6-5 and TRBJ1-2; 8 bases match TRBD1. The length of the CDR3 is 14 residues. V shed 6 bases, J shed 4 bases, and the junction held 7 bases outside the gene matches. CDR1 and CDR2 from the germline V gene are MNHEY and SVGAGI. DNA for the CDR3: TGTGCCAGCAGCCCGTACAGGGGGGCCTATGGCTACACCTTC. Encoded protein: CASSPYRGAYGYTF.

CDR3 sequence (DNA): TGCAGTGCTCTTTTAGTGGAGAAGGTGGATACGCAGTATTTT. Its translation is CSALLVEKVDTQYF. The rearrangement links TRBV20-1 to TRBJ2-3; D is unclear. The germline V gene has CDR1 DFQATT and CDR2 SNEGSKA (reference sequence). The CDR3 has 14 residues. The germline V and J ends were trimmed by 5 bases and 6 bases, with 18 bases remaining between them.

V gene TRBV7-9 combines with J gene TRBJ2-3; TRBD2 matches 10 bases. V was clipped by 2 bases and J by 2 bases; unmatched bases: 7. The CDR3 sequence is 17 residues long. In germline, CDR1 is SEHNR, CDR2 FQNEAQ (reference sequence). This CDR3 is CASSLLPSGGATDTQYF. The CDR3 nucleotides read TGTGCCAGCAGCTTACTCCCTAGCGGGGGAGCCACAGATACGCAGTATTTT.

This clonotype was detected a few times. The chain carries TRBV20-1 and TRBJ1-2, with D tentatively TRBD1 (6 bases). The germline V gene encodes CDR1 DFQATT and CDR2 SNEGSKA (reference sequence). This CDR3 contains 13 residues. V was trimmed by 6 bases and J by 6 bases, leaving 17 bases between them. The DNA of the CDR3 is TGCAGTGCCGCGCCCCTACAGGGACATGGCTACACCTTC. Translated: CSAAPLQGHGYTF.

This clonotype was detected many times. The CDR3 DNA reads as TGCGCCAGCAGCCAAGGCCTCTTCTACGAGCAGTACTTC. This codes for CASSQGLFYEQYF. The chain carries TRBV4-3 and TRBJ2-7; D ambiguous. This CDR3 spans 13 amino acids. V lost 1 base and J lost 3, with 7 bases in between. Germline CDR1 reads LGHNA; CDR2 reads YSLEER.

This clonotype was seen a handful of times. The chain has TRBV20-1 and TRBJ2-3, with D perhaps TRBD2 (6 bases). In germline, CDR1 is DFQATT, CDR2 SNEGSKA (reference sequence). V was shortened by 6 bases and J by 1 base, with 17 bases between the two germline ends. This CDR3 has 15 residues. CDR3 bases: TGCAGTGCCCTCCCGCCAAAGCGGGGCACAGATACGCAGTATTTT. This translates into CSALPPKRGTDTQYF.

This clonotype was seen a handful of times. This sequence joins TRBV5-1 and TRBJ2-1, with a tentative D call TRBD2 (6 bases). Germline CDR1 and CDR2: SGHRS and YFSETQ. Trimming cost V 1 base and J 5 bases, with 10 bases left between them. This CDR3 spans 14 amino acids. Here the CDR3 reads CASSLTGLNNEQFF. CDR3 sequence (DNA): TGCGCCAGCAGCTTGACGGGACTGAACAATGAGCAGTTCTTC.

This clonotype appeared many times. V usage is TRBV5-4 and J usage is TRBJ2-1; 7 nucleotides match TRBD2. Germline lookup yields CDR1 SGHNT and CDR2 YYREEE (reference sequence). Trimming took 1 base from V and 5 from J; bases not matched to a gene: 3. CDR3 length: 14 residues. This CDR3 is CASSLKRGDNEQFF. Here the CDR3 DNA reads TGTGCCAGCAGCTTGAAGCGGGGAGACAATGAGCAGTTCTTC.

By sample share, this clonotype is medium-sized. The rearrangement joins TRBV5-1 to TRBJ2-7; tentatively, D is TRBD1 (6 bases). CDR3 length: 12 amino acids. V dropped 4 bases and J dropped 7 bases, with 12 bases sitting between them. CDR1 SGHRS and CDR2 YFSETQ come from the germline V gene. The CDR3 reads CASSRTGTEQYF. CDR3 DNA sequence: TGCGCCAGCAGCCGTACAGGGACGGAGCAGTACTTC.

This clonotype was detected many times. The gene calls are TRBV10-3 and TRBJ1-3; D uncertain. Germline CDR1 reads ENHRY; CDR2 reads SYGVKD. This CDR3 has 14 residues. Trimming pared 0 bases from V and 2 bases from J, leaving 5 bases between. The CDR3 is CAISESYTGNTIYF. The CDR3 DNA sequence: TGTGCCATCAGTGAGTCGTACACTGGAAACACCATATATTTT.

This CDR3 reads CSVGLAEETQYF. For the CDR3, the DNA is TGCAGCGTTGGACTAGCGGAAGAGACCCAGTACTTC. V and J are TRBV29-1 and TRBJ2-5, with 9 bases that match TRBD2. The CDR3 has 12 residues. J gave up 3 bases and V 4 bases, and 0 bases lay outside the gene matches. In germline, CDR1 is SQVTM, CDR2 ANQGSEA.

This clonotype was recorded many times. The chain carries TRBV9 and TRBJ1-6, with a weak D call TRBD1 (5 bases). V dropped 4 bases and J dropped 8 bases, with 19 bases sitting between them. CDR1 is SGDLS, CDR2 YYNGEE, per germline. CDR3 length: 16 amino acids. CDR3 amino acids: CASSPGGAGWDSPLHF. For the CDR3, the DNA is TGTGCCAGCAGCCCCGGCGGGGCAGGGTGGGATTCACCCCTCCACTTT. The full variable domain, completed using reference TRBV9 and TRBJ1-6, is DSGVTQTPKHLITATGQRVTLRCSPRSGDLSVYWYQQSLDQGLQFLIQYYNGEERAKGNILERFSAQQFPDLHSELNLSSLELGDSALYFCASSPGGAGWDSPLHFGNGTRLTVT.

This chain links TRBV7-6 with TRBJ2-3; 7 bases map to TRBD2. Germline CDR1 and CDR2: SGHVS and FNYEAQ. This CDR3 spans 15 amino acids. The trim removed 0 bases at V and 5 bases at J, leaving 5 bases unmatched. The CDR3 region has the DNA TGTGCCAGCAGCTTAGCGGGAGGGCCGGGAGATACGCAGTATTTT. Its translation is CASSLAGGPGDTQYF.

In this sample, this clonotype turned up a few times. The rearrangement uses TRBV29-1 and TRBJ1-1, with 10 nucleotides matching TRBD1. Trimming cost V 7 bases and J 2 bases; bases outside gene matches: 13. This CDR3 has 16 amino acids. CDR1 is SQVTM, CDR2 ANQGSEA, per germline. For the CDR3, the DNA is TGCAGCGCTAGGGGCGGACAGGGGGGGTTTAACACTGAAGCTTTCTTT. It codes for CSARGGQGGFNTEAFF.